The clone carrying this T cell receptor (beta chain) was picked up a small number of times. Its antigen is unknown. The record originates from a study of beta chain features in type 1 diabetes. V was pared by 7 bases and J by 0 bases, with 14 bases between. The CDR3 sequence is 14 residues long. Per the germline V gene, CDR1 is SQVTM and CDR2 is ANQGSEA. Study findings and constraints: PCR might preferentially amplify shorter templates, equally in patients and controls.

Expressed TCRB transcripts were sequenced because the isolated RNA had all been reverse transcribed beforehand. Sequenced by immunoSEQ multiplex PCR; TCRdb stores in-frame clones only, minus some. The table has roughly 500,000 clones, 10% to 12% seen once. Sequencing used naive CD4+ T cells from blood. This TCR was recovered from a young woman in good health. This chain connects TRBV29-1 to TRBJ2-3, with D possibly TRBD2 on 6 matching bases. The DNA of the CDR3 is TGCAGCGCCGAGCGCGGGGCAAGCACAGATACGCAGTATTTT. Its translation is CSAERGASTDTQYF.